The present entry profiles one T cell receptor beta chain with its context. The antigen is undetermined. The sample comes from a study of beta chain features in type 1 diabetes. Study outcomes and limitations: Moderate but significant shortening of TCRB CDR3s was recorded in all four CD4+ subsets from Type 1 diabetes patients. Comparison showed that naive, central memory and Treg TCRB repertoires appeared more similar among patients than among healthy donors. Resolution of whether HLA type affects TCRB rearrangement was not achieved here.

Investigators reverse transcribed all isolated RNA, so they sequenced expressed TCRB transcripts. The protocol was immunoSEQ multiplex PCR, while the TCRdb copy is restricted to in-frame clones and leaves out a portion. The sample shows about 130,000 clones, approximately 9.2% of them seen only once. This TCR derives from a young man in good health. Material: central memory CD4+ T cells from blood.

This CDR3 reads CASSRGQGRAQPQHF. CDR3 coding DNA: TGTGCCAGCAGCCGAGGACAGGGGAGGGCTCAGCCCCAGCATTTT. This chain joins TRBV7-6 and TRBJ1-5; 9 nucleotides align to TRBD1. CDR3 length: 15 amino acids. Losses at the gene ends were 5 bases for V and 6 bases for J; bases not matched to a gene: 8. Germline V gene lookup returns CDR1 SGHVS and CDR2 FNYEAQ.